These 7 T cell receptor beta chains share one sample of origin, sequenced in a study of response to subunit inactivated influenza vaccine. TCRdb itself ran the RT-PCR reads through MiXCR, one entry per CDR3 protein. The sample includes approximately 500,000 distinct CDR3 sequences, approximately 13% of them seen just once. The sequences come from PBMCs from blood, collected roughly 45 days after vaccination. These receptors originate from a man aged 45-60 years who received an inactivated influenza vaccine.

This clonotype has a count of ten or more. The chain joins TRBV20-1 to TRBJ1-5; 9 nucleotides match TRBD1. V shed 6 bases and J 4 bases; nucleotides not matched to a gene: 4. There are 13 residues in the CDR3. The V gene's germline CDR1 is DFQATT and CDR2 SNEGSKA (reference sequence). This CDR3 is CSALTGGNQPQHF. As DNA, the CDR3 is TGCAGTGCGTTGACAGGGGGTAATCAGCCCCAGCATTTT.

This clonotype was counted only a few times. The V and J genes are TRBV12-3 or TRBV12-4 and TRBJ2-3; D not certain. Trimming took 7 bases from V and 2 from J, leaving 19 bases between them. The CDR3 length is 16 residues. The CDR3 nucleotides read TGTGCCAGCACCCCAACGAGAGACAAATCCACAGATACGCAGTATTTT. Translated, it gives CASTPTRDKSTDTQYF.

Only one count was recorded for this clonotype. V usage is TRBV7-3 and J usage is TRBJ2-5; TRBD2 matches at 11 bases. J was trimmed by 5 bases and V by 11 bases; bases with no gene match: 22. Germline V gene data show CDR1 as SGHTA and CDR2 as FQGTGA. This CDR3 is built from 18 residues. The CDR3 protein is CALSLSGLIAGGPETQYF. CDR3 nucleotides: TGTGCCCTCAGTTTATCGGGTCTTATAGCGGGGGGGCCGGAGACCCAGTACTTC.

This clonotype was detected a few times. The CDR3 DNA reads as TGTGCCAGCAGTTCGGACAGGGGTCAGAACACTGAAGCTTTCTTT. Its protein is CASSSDRGQNTEAFF. The rearrangement joins TRBV27 to TRBJ1-1; the match to TRBD1 covers 9 bases. CDR3 length: 15 amino acids. CDR1 is MNHEY, CDR2 SMNVEV, per germline (reference sequence). Trimming removed 4 bases from V and 1 base from J; junction bases left unmatched: 4.

This clonotype appeared a few times. The J gene is TRBJ2-3, the V gene TRBV5-1, with 11 bases that match TRBD2. V lost 5 bases, J lost 2 bases, and 10 bases stayed unmatched. Germline V gene lookup returns CDR1 SGHRS and CDR2 YFSETQ. The CDR3 sequence is 17 residues long. CDR3 sequence reads: CASSSLAGDRNTDTQYF. In nucleotides, the CDR3 is TGCGCCAGCAGTTCACTAGCGGGGGACCGAAACACAGATACGCAGTATTTT.

This sequence joins TRBV10-1 and TRBJ2-7; D ambiguous. This CDR3 region has 14 residues. V was cut by 3 bases and J by 2 bases, with 11 bases left in between. CDR1 is WNHNN and CDR2 is SYGVQD in the germline V gene (reference sequence). This CDR3 reads CASSEEYRPYEQYF. In nucleotides, the CDR3 is TGCGCCAGCAGTGAAGAGTACAGACCCTACGAGCAGTACTTC.

This chain joins TRBV7-7 and TRBJ2-5; D remains unclear. The ends were cut back, 5 bases at V and 5 bases at J, with 12 bases in the middle. CDR3 size: 13 residues. Germline lookup yields CDR1 SSHAT and CDR2 FNYEAQ (reference sequence). CDR3 in amino acids: CASSPDGPETQYF. The CDR3 region has the DNA TGTGCCAGCAGCCCGGACGGACCGGAGACCCAGTACTTC.